These 18 T cell receptor beta chains were all obtained from the same sample, sequenced in a study of T-cell reconstitution after alpha-beta-depleted transplantation in children. The TCRbeta library was prepared with unique molecular identifiers. TCRdb analysed the PCR reads with MiXCR anew, one entry per CDR3 protein. The table has 500,000 to 750,000 distinct CDR3 sequences, 25% to 30% seen once. Sequenced material: PBMCs, taken before TCRalphabeta/CD19-depleted stem cell transplant. These receptors were obtained from a boy under three years old with Wiskott-Aldrich syndrome, due to receive a stem cell transplant.

This clonotype turned up a few times. This chain joins TRBV5-1 and TRBJ2-3; D is unclear. Germline assignment: CDR1 SGHRS and CDR2 YFSETQ. Deletions cut 0 bases from V and 4 bases from J, with 15 bases between. The CDR3 length is 16 residues. The chain's CDR3 is CASSLASHQLADTQYF. The CDR3 DNA is TGCGCCAGCAGCTTGGCGTCTCACCAACTGGCAGATACGCAGTATTTT.

V usage is TRBV5-1 and J usage is TRBJ1-2; 7 bases align to TRBD1. The V gene end was trimmed by 4 bases and the J gene end by 6 bases; junction bases not matched to a gene: 12. Germline CDR1 SGHRS, CDR2 YFSETQ. The CDR3 length is 15 residues. Here the CDR3 DNA reads TGCGCCAGCAGCGCCCACACAGGGGCAGTAGATGGCTACACCTTC. Protein sequence: CASSAHTGAVDGYTF.

The gene calls are TRBV5-1 and TRBJ2-3; the D gene is possibly TRBD2 (7 bases). Looked up from germline, CDR1 is SGHRS and CDR2 is YFSETQ. The CDR3 extends over 15 amino acids. With 7 bases removed from V and 3 bases from J, the gap between germline ends came to 18 bases. The CDR3 bases are TGCGCCAGCGAAAGGGGGAGGGCCGGGACAGATACGCAGTATTTT. It codes for CASERGRAGTDTQYF.

The V and J genes are TRBV5-1 and TRBJ2-1, with 7 bases fitting TRBD2. With V trimmed by 4 bases and J by 6 bases, 10 bases remained unmatched. Germline CDR1 and CDR2: SGHRS and YFSETQ. This CDR3 region has 15 residues. The CDR3 reads CASSTGLVGVNEQFF. CDR3 bases: TGCGCCAGCAGCACCGGACTAGTCGGCGTCAATGAGCAGTTCTTC. The full variable domain, with the rest looked up from reference TRBV5-1 and TRBJ2-1, is KAGVTQTPRYLIKTRGQQVTLSCSPISGHRSVSWYQQTPGQGLQFLFEYFSETQRNKGNFPGRFSGRQFSNSRSEMNVSTLELGDSALYLCASSTGLVGVNEQFFGPGTRLTVL.

The V and J genes are TRBV20-1 and TRBJ2-7; 11 positions agree with TRBD2. Per the germline V gene, CDR1 is DFQATT and CDR2 is SNEGSKA (reference sequence). This CDR3 contains 15 residues. V lost 3 bases, J lost 4 bases, and 8 bases stayed unmatched. The CDR3 is CSASGIAGGSYEQYF. The CDR3 DNA is TGCAGTGCTAGCGGAATAGCGGGAGGGTCGTACGAGCAGTACTTC.

The table lists this clonotype with a few counts. The rearrangement uses TRBV20-1 and TRBJ1-1, with D possibly TRBD1 on 6 matching bases. Trimming stripped 3 bases from V and 7 bases from J, with 15 bases between. The CDR3 is 13 amino acids. Germline-derived CDR1 and CDR2 are DFQATT and SNEGSKA (reference sequence). CDR3: CSASQGLRSEAFF. CDR3 DNA: TGCAGTGCTAGTCAGGGGCTGAGGAGTGAAGCTTTCTTT.

This clonotype was picked up a small number of times. The chain joins TRBV6-2 or TRBV6-3 to TRBJ2-7; 7 bases agree with TRBD1. V dropped 7 bases and J dropped 2; count of bases not matched to a gene: 2. The CDR3 has 12 residues. CDR1 is MNHEY, CDR2 SVGEGT, per germline. In nucleotides, the CDR3 is TGTGCCAGCACCCAGGGGGCCTACGAGCAGTACTTC. It translates to CASTQGAYEQYF.

This clonotype was picked up a small number of times. The V gene is TRBV12-3 or TRBV12-4, the J gene TRBJ2-2; D may be TRBD2 (6 bases). The germline V and J ends were trimmed by 6 bases and 0 bases, with 11 bases remaining between them. This CDR3 has 15 residues. The CDR3 DNA is TGTGCCAGCAGAGAAAGCGGGTCGAACACCGGGGAGCTGTTTTTT. Translating it yields CASRESGSNTGELFF.

The rearrangement joins TRBV5-1 to TRBJ1-1; D not certain. The CDR3 consists of 13 residues. Germline V gene sequence: CDR1 SGHRS, CDR2 YFSETQ. V was shortened by 0 bases and J by 6 bases, with 9 bases between the two germline ends. In nucleotides, the CDR3 is TGCGCCAGCAGCTTGGCCAGTGACGCTGAAGCTTTCTTT. Translating gives CASSLASDAEAFF.

This clonotype appeared a few times. V is TRBV5-1 and J is TRBJ2-4; D possibly corresponds to TRBD1 (5 bases). The CDR3 has 15 amino acids. The germline V and J ends were trimmed by 3 bases and 7 bases, with 17 bases remaining between them. Germline V gives CDR1 SGHRS, CDR2 YFSETQ. The CDR3 coding sequence is TGCGCCAGCAGCTCGCGAAGGGGCGTCGGGAACATTCAGTACTTC. The encoded protein is CASSSRRGVGNIQYF.

The V call is TRBV2, the J call TRBJ2-1, with D unresolved. The length of the CDR3 is 15 residues. The germline V gene encodes CDR1 SNHLY and CDR2 FYNNEI. V dropped 1 base and J dropped 0 bases, with 7 bases sitting between them. The CDR3 protein is CASSEVASSYNEQFF. The CDR3 nucleotides are TGTGCCAGCAGTGAAGTCGCCAGCTCCTACAATGAGCAGTTCTTC. The full variable domain, in which reference TRBV2 and TRBJ2-1 provide the parts outside the CDR3, is EPEVTQTPSHQVTQMGQEVILRCVPISNHLYFYWYRQILGQKVEFLVSFYNNEISEKSEIFDDQFSVERPDGSNFTLKIRSTKLEDSAMYFCASSEVASSYNEQFFGPGTRLTVL.

This clonotype came up a few times. The chain joins TRBV29-1 to TRBJ2-1, with TRBD1 matching over 9 bases. This CDR3 region has 14 residues. V dropped 6 bases and J dropped 5; count of bases not matched to a gene: 8. CDR1 and CDR2 (germline): SQVTM, ANQGSEA. The CDR3 is CSVNPGQGHNEQFF. The CDR3 coding sequence is TGCAGCGTGAACCCGGGACAGGGCCACAATGAGCAGTTCTTC.

The genes are TRBV5-1 and TRBJ1-1, with 8 bases fitting TRBD1. This CDR3 is 15 amino acids long. V trimming: 5 bases; J trimming: 0 bases; junction bases outside the gene matches: 6. Germline V gene data show CDR1 as SGHRS and CDR2 as YFSETQ. The chain's CDR3 is CASRLAGGMNTEAFF. The CDR3 DNA reads as TGCGCCAGCAGGTTAGCAGGGGGCATGAACACTGAAGCTTTCTTT.

This clonotype was counted between two and nine times. The V call is TRBV5-6, the J call TRBJ2-4, with 10 bases identical to TRBD1. The ends lost 4 bases at V and 0 bases at J; junction bases unmatched: 4. The CDR3 is 16 amino acids. In germline, CDR1 is SGHDT, CDR2 YYEEEE. The CDR3 coding sequence is TGTGCCAGCAGCCAACGGACAGGGGGAGCCAAAAACATTCAGTACTTC. Amino acid sequence: CASSQRTGGAKNIQYF. The whole variable domain, remainder taken from reference TRBV5-6 and TRBJ2-4, is DAGVTQSPTHLIKTRGQQVTLRCSPKSGHDTVSWYQQALGQGPQFIFQYYEEEERQRGNFPDRFSGHQFPNYSSELNVNALLLGDSALYLCASSQRTGGAKNIQYFGAGTRLSVL.

A remark on this clonotype: This may stem from a read error, because a much larger clone lies one nucleotide away. The J gene is TRBJ2-1, the V gene TRBV5-1; possible D gene TRBD2, 6 bases. This CDR3 has 14 residues. CDR1 and CDR2 (germline): SGHRS, YFSETQ. CDR3 DNA: TGCGCCAGCAGCTTGACTAGCTCCTGCAATGAGCAGTTCTTC. This translates into CASSLTSSCNEQFF. The variable domain in full, completed from reference TRBV5-1 and TRBJ2-1, reads KAGVTQTPRYLIKTRGQQVTLSCSPISGHRSVSWYQQTPGQGLQFLFEYFSETQRNKGNFPGRFSGRQFSNSRSEMNVSTLELGDSALYLCASSLTSSCNEQFFGPGTRLTVL.

The genes are TRBV7-2 and TRBJ1-6, with a tentative D call TRBD1 (6 bases). Germline-derived CDR1 and CDR2 are SGHTA and FQGNSA. The CDR3 is 15 residues long. V lost 0 bases, J lost 7 bases, and 10 bases lay in between. The CDR3 sequence: CASSLARGGNSPLHF. The CDR3 DNA follows: TGTGCCAGCAGCTTAGCCAGGGGAGGGAATTCACCCCTCCACTTT.

V usage is TRBV5-1 and J usage is TRBJ2-1; 9 nucleotides align to TRBD2. CDR1 is SGHRS, CDR2 YFSETQ, per germline. The CDR3 sequence is 16 residues long. V lost 4 bases and J lost 9; bases outside the gene matches: 14. The DNA for the CDR3 is TGCGCCAGCAGCCCCTCACCGGGACTAGCTTTTGGTGAGCAGTTCTTC. Protein product: CASSPSPGLAFGEQFF.

The gene calls are TRBV20-1 and TRBJ2-2; 15 bases agree with TRBD2. Germline CDR1 DFQATT, CDR2 SNEGSKA (reference sequence). The CDR3 is made up of 19 amino acids. With V trimmed by 2 bases and J by 4 bases, 11 bases remained unmatched. The CDR3: CSARNHGLAGGPFTGELFF. CDR3 bases: TGCAGTGCTAGAAATCACGGACTAGCGGGAGGGCCGTTCACCGGGGAGCTGTTTTTT.